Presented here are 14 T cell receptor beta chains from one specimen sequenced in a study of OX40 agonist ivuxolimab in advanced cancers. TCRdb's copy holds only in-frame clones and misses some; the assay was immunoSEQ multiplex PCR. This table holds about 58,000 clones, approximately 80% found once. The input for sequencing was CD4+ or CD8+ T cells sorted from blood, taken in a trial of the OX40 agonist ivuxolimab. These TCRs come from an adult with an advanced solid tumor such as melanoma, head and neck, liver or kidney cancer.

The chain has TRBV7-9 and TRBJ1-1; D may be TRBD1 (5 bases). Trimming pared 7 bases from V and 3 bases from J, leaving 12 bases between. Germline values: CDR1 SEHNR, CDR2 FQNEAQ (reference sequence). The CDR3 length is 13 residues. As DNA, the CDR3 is TGTGCCAGCATGTGGGCGGGGGACACTGAAGCTTTCTTT. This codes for CASMWAGDTEAFF.

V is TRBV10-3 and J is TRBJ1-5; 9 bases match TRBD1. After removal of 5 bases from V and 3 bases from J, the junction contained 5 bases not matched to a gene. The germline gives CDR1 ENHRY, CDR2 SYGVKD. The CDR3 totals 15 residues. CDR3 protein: CAISPGQGLNQPQHF. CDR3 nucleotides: TGTGCCATCAGTCCGGGACAGGGACTCAATCAGCCCCAGCATTTT.

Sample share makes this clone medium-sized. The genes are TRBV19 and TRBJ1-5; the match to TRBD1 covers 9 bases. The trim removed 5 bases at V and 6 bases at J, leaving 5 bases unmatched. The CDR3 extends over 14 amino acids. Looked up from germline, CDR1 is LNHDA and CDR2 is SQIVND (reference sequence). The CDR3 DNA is TGTGCCAGTAGTCTGGACAGGGGAGGTCAGCCCCAGCATTTT. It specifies CASSLDRGGQPQHF.

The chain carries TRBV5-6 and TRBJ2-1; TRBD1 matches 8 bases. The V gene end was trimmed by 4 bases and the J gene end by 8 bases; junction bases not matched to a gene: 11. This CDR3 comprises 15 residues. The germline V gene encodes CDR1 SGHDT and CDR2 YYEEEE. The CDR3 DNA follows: TGTGCCAGCAGCGGGATCGGACAGGGACGGGATGAGCAGTTCTTC. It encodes CASSGIGQGRDEQFF.

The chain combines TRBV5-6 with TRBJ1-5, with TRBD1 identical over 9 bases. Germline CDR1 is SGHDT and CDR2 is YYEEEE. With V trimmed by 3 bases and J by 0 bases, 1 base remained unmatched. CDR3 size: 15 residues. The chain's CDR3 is CASSWGQGSNQPQHF. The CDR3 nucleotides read TGTGCCAGCAGCTGGGGACAGGGTAGCAATCAGCCCCAGCATTTT.

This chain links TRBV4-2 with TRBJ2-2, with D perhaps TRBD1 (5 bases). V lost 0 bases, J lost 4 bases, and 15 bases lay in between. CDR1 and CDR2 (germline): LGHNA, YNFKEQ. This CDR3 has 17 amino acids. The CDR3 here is CASSQDPQGRSTGELFF. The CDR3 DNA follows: TGTGCCAGCAGCCAAGATCCCCAGGGTCGTAGCACCGGGGAGCTGTTTTTT.

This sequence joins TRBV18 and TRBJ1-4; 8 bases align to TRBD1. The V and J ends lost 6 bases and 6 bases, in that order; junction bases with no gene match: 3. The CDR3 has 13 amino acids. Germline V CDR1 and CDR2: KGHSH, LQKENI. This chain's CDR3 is CASSQGADEKLFF. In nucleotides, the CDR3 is TGTGCCAGCTCGCAGGGGGCTGATGAAAAACTGTTTTTT.

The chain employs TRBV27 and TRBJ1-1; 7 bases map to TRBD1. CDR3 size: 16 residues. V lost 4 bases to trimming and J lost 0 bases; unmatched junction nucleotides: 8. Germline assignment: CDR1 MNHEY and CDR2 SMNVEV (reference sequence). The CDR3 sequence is CASSYDQGGLNTEAFF. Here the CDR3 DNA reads TGTGCCAGCAGTTACGATCAGGGGGGACTGAACACTGAAGCTTTCTTT.

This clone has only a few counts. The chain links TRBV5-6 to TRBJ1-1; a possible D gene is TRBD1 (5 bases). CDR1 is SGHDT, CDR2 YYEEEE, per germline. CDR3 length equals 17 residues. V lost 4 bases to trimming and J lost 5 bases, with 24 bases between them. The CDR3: CASSNGPSGGYGTEAFF. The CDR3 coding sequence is TGTGCCAGCAGCAATGGGCCCTCTGGGGGATATGGGACTGAAGCTTTCTTT.

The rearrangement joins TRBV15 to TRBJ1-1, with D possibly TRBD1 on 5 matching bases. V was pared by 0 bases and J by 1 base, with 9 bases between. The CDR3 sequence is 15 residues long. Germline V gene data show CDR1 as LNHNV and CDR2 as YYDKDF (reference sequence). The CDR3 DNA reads TGTGCCACCAGCAGAGATCGAGGGACGAACACTGAAGCTTTCTTT. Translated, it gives CATSRDRGTNTEAFF.

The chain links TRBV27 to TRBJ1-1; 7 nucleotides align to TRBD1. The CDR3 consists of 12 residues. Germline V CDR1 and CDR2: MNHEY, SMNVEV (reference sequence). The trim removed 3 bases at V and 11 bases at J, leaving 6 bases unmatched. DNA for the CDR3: TGTGCCAGCAGTTTCAGGGGGGCCCGCGCTTTCTTT. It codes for CASSFRGARAFF.

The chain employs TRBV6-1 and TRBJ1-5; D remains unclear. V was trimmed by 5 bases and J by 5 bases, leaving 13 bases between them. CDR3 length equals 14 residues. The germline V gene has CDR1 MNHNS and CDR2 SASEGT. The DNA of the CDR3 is TGTGCCAGCAGTCCGATCGTGAGGGATCAGCCCCAGCATTTT. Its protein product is CASSPIVRDQPQHF.

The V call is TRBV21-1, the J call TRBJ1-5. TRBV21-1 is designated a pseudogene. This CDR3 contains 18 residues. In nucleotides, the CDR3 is TGTGCCAGCAGCTCACGGGCCGTACACCTGGCTAGCAATCAGCCCCAGCATTTT. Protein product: CASSSRAVHLASNQPQHF.

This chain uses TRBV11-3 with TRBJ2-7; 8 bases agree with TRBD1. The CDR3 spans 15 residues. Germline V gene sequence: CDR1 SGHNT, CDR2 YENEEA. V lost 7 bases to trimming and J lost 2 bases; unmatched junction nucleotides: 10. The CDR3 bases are TGTGCCAGCACCCCAGGGACAGGCAACCCCTACGAGCAGTACTTC. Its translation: CASTPGTGNPYEQYF.